This is a list of T cell receptor beta chains from one sample in a study of neurological immune-mediated disorders. TCRdb re-called the 5' RACE reads with MiXCR, one entry per CDR3 protein. The data hold about 44,000 distinct CDR3 sequences, with under 25% observed a single time. The sample taken for sequencing was PBMCs. These receptors all stem from a man in his 60s with HTLV-1-associated myelopathy (HAM/TSP). Each CDR3 is given with its conserved first and last residue. A D gene is named only where the DNA matches it firmly. The listing skips clone size in some rows; elsewhere it reads once, few, many or a size class.

abundance	v_gene	j_gene	d_gene	CDR3aa	CDR3nt
many	TRBV5-1	TRBJ1-4	TRBD1	CASSHRGLNEKLFF	TGCGCCAGCAGCCACAGGGGACTGAATGAAAAACTGTTTTTT
many	TRBV20-1	TRBJ1-2	.	CSAPRTDDYGYTF	TGCAGTGCTCCCCGGACAGACGACTATGGCTACACCTTC
.	TRBV6-2/TRBV6-3	TRBJ1-1	TRBD1	CASSGRQGVEAFF	TGTGCCAGCAGTGGAAGACAGGGGGTTGAAGCTTTCTTT
many	TRBV3-1	TRBJ1-2	.	CASSQAVLGGYTF	TGTGCCAGCAGCCAAGCTGTTTTGGGGGGCTACACCTTC
many	TRBV5-6	TRBJ1-6	.	CASSSRRGNSPLHF	TGTGCCAGCAGCTCTCGCAGGGGAAATTCACCCCTCCACTTT
many	TRBV20-1	TRBJ2-5	.	CSARDLAFQETQYF	TGCAGTGCTAGAGATTTGGCTTTCCAAGAGACCCAGTACTTC
many	TRBV7-9	TRBJ2-3	.	CASSFENTQYF	TGTGCCAGCAGCTTCGAAAATACGCAGTATTTT
many	TRBV7-2	TRBJ2-3	.	CASSSGIGSSDTQYF	TGTGCCAGCAGCTCCGGGATAGGGAGTTCAGATACGCAGTATTTT
.	TRBV9	TRBJ2-3	.	CASSEDSMGDTQYF	TGTGCCAGCAGCGAGGACAGTATGGGAGATACGCAGTATTTT
many	TRBV7-2	TRBJ1-3	.	CASSTRTQGHLGNTIYF	TGTGCCAGCAGCACCCGGACCCAGGGACACCTTGGAAACACCATATATTTT
many	TRBV9	TRBJ1-2	.	CASSARDQGLNYGYTF	TGTGCCAGCAGCGCTCGGGATCAGGGCCTTAACTATGGCTACACCTTC
.	TRBV6-2/TRBV6-3	TRBJ2-7	.	CASSQGLIYEQYF	TGTGCCAGCAGCCAGGGACTGATCTACGAGCAGTACTTC
many	TRBV5-1	TRBJ2-7	TRBD2	CASSLDGTSGSYEQYF	TGCGCCAGCAGCCTAGATGGGACTAGCGGGTCCTACGAGCAGTACTTC
many	TRBV20-1	TRBJ2-1	.	CSARDSYNEQFF	TGCAGTGCTAGAGATAGCTACAATGAGCAGTTCTTC
many	TRBV6-5	TRBJ2-1	.	CASTTNWGVDEQFF	TGTGCCAGCACCACAAATTGGGGGGTCGATGAGCAGTTCTTC
many	TRBV10-3	TRBJ2-7	TRBD1	CAIQGQGMKKPYEQYF	TGTGCCATCCAAGGACAGGGAATGAAAAAACCCTACGAGCAGTACTTC
many	TRBV7-9	TRBJ2-1	.	CASSAPGGNEQFF	TGTGCCAGCAGCGCACCTGGTGGGAATGAGCAGTTCTTC
many	TRBV6-5	TRBJ2-1	TRBD2	CASSPSGRALISYNEQFF	TGTGCCAGCAGTCCTAGCGGGAGGGCCCTTATCTCCTACAATGAGCAGTTCTTC
many	TRBV12-3/TRBV12-4	TRBJ2-3	.	CASSPSPTATDTQYF	TGTGCCAGCAGTCCCAGCCCTACAGCCACAGATACGCAGTATTTT
.	TRBV7-9	TRBJ1-2	.	CASRRDISIRTNYGYTF	TGTGCCAGCCGCCGGGATATCAGTATCCGTACTAACTATGGCTACACCTTC
many	TRBV5-1	TRBJ2-5	.	CASSKGRNQETQYF	TGCGCCAGCAGCAAAGGACGGAACCAAGAGACCCAGTACTTC
many	TRBV5-1	TRBJ2-5	.	CASSLGAATQETQYF	TGCGCCAGCAGCTTGGGGGCAGCTACCCAAGAGACCCAGTACTTC
many	TRBV29-1	TRBJ1-1	TRBD1	CSVDYRGGNTEAFF	TGCAGCGTTGACTACAGGGGAGGGAACACTGAAGCTTTCTTT
many	TRBV25-1	TRBJ2-3	.	CASSELKGKITDTQYF	TGTGCCAGCAGTGAATTGAAGGGAAAAATCACAGATACGCAGTATTTT
many	TRBV3-1	TRBJ2-1	TRBD2	CASSQAGDFRDEQFF	TGTGCCAGCAGCCAGGCGGGAGACTTTAGGGATGAGCAGTTCTTC
many	TRBV12-3/TRBV12-4	TRBJ1-1	.	CASNGLDTEAFF	TGTGCCAGCAATGGCCTAGACACTGAAGCTTTCTTT
.	TRBV30	TRBJ2-1	.	CAWIGGGHEQFF	TGTGCCTGGATCGGGGGTGGACATGAGCAGTTCTTC
many	TRBV5-1	TRBJ2-1	TRBD2	CASSYALAGGPGNEQFF	TGCGCCAGCAGCTACGCCCTAGCGGGAGGGCCGGGCAATGAGCAGTTCTTC
many	TRBV7-9	TRBJ1-1	.	CASSLGRGPNTEAFF	TGTGCCAGCAGCTTAGGTCGAGGGCCGAACACTGAAGCTTTCTTT
many	TRBV5-1	TRBJ2-7	.	CASSAGPSGEQYF	TGCGCCAGCAGCGCGGGTCCCTCGGGCGAGCAGTACTTC
.	TRBV6-5	TRBJ1-2	.	CASSYALWGSLGYGYTF	TGTGCCAGCAGTTACGCCCTCTGGGGGTCCCTAGGCTATGGCTACACCTTC
many	TRBV20-1	TRBJ2-7	TRBD2	CSAAGLAGGPYEQYF	TGCAGTGCAGCAGGACTAGCGGGAGGGCCCTACGAGCAGTACTTC
many	TRBV6-2/TRBV6-3	TRBJ2-7	TRBD2	CASSSIAGRPYEQYF	TGTGCCAGCAGTTCTATAGCGGGTCGCCCCTACGAGCAGTACTTC
many	TRBV20-1	TRBJ1-1	TRBD1	CSAPAGDRANTEAFF	TGCAGTGCTCCCGCGGGGGACAGGGCTAACACTGAAGCTTTCTTT
many	TRBV5-1	TRBJ2-5	TRBD1	CASHRGAVGTQYF	TGCGCCAGCCACAGGGGGGCCGTGGGGACCCAGTACTTC
many	TRBV10-3	TRBJ1-6	.	CAISELGRDSPLHF	TGTGCCATCAGTGAATTGGGGCGCGATTCACCCCTCCACTTT
many	TRBV28	TRBJ2-7	.	CASRYHNEQYF	TGTGCCAGCAGGTACCACAACGAGCAGTACTTC
many	TRBV28	TRBJ2-1	.	CASSPPRASYNEQFF	TGTGCCAGCAGTCCCCCCCGGGCTAGCTACAATGAGCAGTTCTTC
many	TRBV9	TRBJ1-1	.	CASSGGGQLNTEAFF	TGTGCCAGCAGCGGTGGAGGGCAGTTGAACACTGAAGCTTTCTTT
many	TRBV5-1	TRBJ2-2	TRBD2	CASSSSGRGNTGELFF	TGCGCCAGCAGTTCCAGCGGGAGGGGGAACACCGGGGAGCTGTTTTTT
many	TRBV5-1	TRBJ2-7	.	CASSPEGRDREQYF	TGCGCCAGCAGCCCGGAGGGGCGGGACCGGGAGCAGTACTTC
many	TRBV7-9	TRBJ2-1	.	CASSSGAYNEQFF	TGTGCCAGCAGCTCTGGAGCCTACAATGAGCAGTTCTTC
.	TRBV10-3	TRBJ2-5	TRBD1	CAISTGTGGGETQYF	TGTGCCATCAGCACCGGGACAGGGGGCGGAGAGACCCAGTACTTC
.	TRBV15	TRBJ2-1	TRBD1	CATSGRVPGRGLNEQFF	TGTGCCACCAGCGGAAGAGTCCCAGGCAGGGGGCTCAATGAGCAGTTCTTC
many	TRBV24-1	TRBJ2-1	TRBD2	CATSEGGLAVEQFF	TGTGCCACCAGTGAGGGGGGACTAGCTGTTGAGCAGTTCTTC
.	TRBV20-1	TRBJ2-1	TRBD2	CSARTSGYNEQFF	TGCAGTGCCCGGACTAGCGGTTACAATGAGCAGTTCTTC
few	TRBV7-3	TRBJ2-2	.	CASSLTGDTGELFF	TGTGCCAGCAGCTTAACAGGGGACACCGGGGAGCTGTTTTTT
.	TRBV20-1	TRBJ2-7	TRBD1	CSARDSRGSWYEQYF	TGCAGTGCTAGAGATAGCAGGGGGTCCTGGTACGAGCAGTACTTC
many	TRBV20-1	TRBJ2-7	.	CSARVPPYHSYEQYF	TGCAGTGCTAGAGTGCCCCCGTACCACTCCTACGAGCAGTACTTC
many	TRBV6-1	TRBJ2-5	.	CASTVTTGAVETQYF	TGTGCCAGCACTGTGACGACGGGGGCCGTAGAGACCCAGTACTTC
many	TRBV6-5	TRBJ2-2	.	CASSYSTEAELFF	TGTGCCAGCAGTTACTCCACGGAGGCGGAGCTGTTTTTT
many	TRBV5-5	TRBJ2-1	.	CASSLGAGRSSYNEQFF	TGTGCCAGCAGCTTGGGAGCTGGCCGGAGCTCCTACAATGAGCAGTTCTTC
.	TRBV29-1	TRBJ2-2	TRBD2	CIGSTISGANPGELFF	TGCATCGGAAGTACGATTAGCGGGGCTAACCCCGGGGAGCTGTTTTTT
many	TRBV10-3	TRBJ1-1	.	CAISEGVEAFF	TGTGCCATCAGTGAGGGGGTTGAAGCTTTCTTT
many	TRBV5-1	TRBJ2-1	.	CASSFSTGDVSNEQFF	TGCGCCAGCAGCTTTTCGACAGGCGACGTATCCAATGAGCAGTTCTTC
many	TRBV20-1	TRBJ2-1	.	CSTLGQLNEQFF	TGCAGTACATTGGGACAACTCAATGAGCAGTTCTTC